A single sample gave rise to the 14 T cell receptor beta chains below, sequenced in a study of T-cell reconstitution after alpha-beta-depleted transplantation in children (dated by TCRdb to 2015 to 2016). Library generation was performed with PCR. Sequencing was carried out with an Illumina HiSeq 2500. Molecular barcoding was employed in the preparation of TCR libraries, with unique molecular identifiers being used to normalize TCRbeta repertoire quantification. The public reads were quality trimmed at Q25 with fastp and then assembled into clones with MiXCR by TCRdb, keeping productive beta chains. Each entry merges the rows of one CDR3 protein and shows their most common DNA and genes. This sample has some 250,000 distinct CDR3 sequences in its table, and more than 10% of those were observed once. The ten top clones hold approximately 2.4% of the sample. The sequencing used PBMCs from the stem cell graft donor, collected from the stem cell graft. Receptor source: a human donor who donated a stem cell graft to a child with acute lymphoblastic leukemia.

The rearrangement uses TRBV23-1 and TRBJ1-5; D not resolved. TRBV23-1 is recorded as an ORF, its role being uncertain. V was trimmed by 6 bases and J by 3 bases, leaving 15 bases between them. This CDR3 contains 15 residues. The CDR3 DNA reads TGCGCCAGCAGCCTAGATCTGGGTCTCAATCAGCCCCAGCATTTT. This sequence encodes CASSLDLGLNQPQHF.

This chain connects TRBV7-6 to TRBJ2-1; weak D call: TRBD2 (6 bases). Germline V gene sequence: CDR1 SGHVS, CDR2 FNYEAQ. Trimming cost V 5 bases and J 3 bases, with 14 bases left between them. This CDR3 has 15 amino acids. DNA for the CDR3: TGTGCCAGCAGCCCGCGAATGGGGGGCTACAATGAGCAGTTCTTC. Residues: CASSPRMGGYNEQFF.

The V gene is TRBV20-1, the J gene TRBJ2-3; 10 positions agree with TRBD1. V lost 0 bases and J lost 4; bases outside the gene matches: 4. This CDR3 contains 15 residues. CDR1 is DFQATT and CDR2 is SNEGSKA in the germline V gene (reference sequence). The CDR3 spells CSARDAGQGADTQYF. CDR3 coding DNA: TGCAGTGCTAGAGATGCTGGACAGGGGGCAGATACGCAGTATTTT.

A word on this clonotype: A read error may be the cause here, since a much bigger clone is one base away. The J gene is TRBJ2-7, the V gene TRBV29-1, with D perhaps TRBD1 (6 bases). The CDR3 is made up of 13 amino acids. Germline CDR1 is SQVTM and CDR2 is ANQGSEA. CDR3 in DNA: TGCAGCGTTGGCCTGGACAGCACCTACGACCAGTACTTC. Protein: CSVGLDSTYDQYF.

Concerning this clonotype: With a much larger clone just one base away, this may be a read error. V and J are TRBV29-1 and TRBJ2-3; D is perhaps TRBD2 (6 bases). Trimming cost V 4 bases and J 3 bases, with 14 bases left between them. The germline V gene has CDR1 SQVTM and CDR2 ANQGSEA. CDR3 size: 14 residues. CDR3 protein: CSVASGERTDTQYF. As DNA, the CDR3 is TGCAGCGTTGCATCGGGGGAGCGGACAGATACGCAGTATTTT.

This clonotype has ten or more counts. This sequence joins TRBV20-1 and TRBJ1-1; D is uncertain. Looked up from germline, CDR1 is DFQATT and CDR2 is SNEGSKA (reference sequence). This CDR3 region has 14 residues. V lost 3 bases and J lost 6, with 17 bases in between. The CDR3 coding sequence is TGCAGTGCTAGGCGAGGAGGTGGGTCCTCTGAAGCTTTCTTT. Protein sequence: CSARRGGGSSEAFF.

This clonotype was found many times. The gene calls are TRBV4-3 and TRBJ2-1; 8 positions match TRBD1. The CDR3 has 14 amino acids. V lost 1 base to trimming and J lost 6 bases; unmatched junction nucleotides: 2. Germline V gene sequence: CDR1 LGHNA, CDR2 YSLEER. The CDR3 DNA reads as TGCGCCAGCAGCCAAGTGGACAGGGCCAATGAGCAGTTCTTC. Amino acid sequence: CASSQVDRANEQFF.

This clonotype has ten or more counts. The V gene is TRBV7-2, the J gene TRBJ2-7; D remains ambiguous. Trimming took off 7 bases at V and 2 bases at J, with 18 bases between the two ends. The germline V gene encodes CDR1 SGHTA and CDR2 FQGNSA. This CDR3 has 15 amino acids. The CDR3 DNA is TGTGCCAGCACAAGTATCTTAGCCGGACCCTACGAGCAGTACTTC. Translated: CASTSILAGPYEQYF. Combining the CDR3 with reference TRBV7-2 and TRBJ2-7 gives the whole variable domain GAGVSQSPSNKVTEKGKDVELRCDPISGHTALYWYRQSLGQGLEFLIYFQGNSAPDKSGLPSDRFSAERTGGSVSTLTIQRTQQEDSAVYLCASTSILAGPYEQYFGPGTRLTVT.

V is TRBV20-1 and J is TRBJ2-1, with 10 bases matching TRBD2. Germline lookup yields CDR1 DFQATT and CDR2 SNEGSKA (reference sequence). Trimming at V came to 3 bases and at J to 2 bases, leaving 7 bases not matched to a gene. The CDR3 length is 16 residues. The CDR3 DNA reads as TGCAGTGCTAGGGGGGGTACTAGCGGGACCTACAATGAGCAGTTCTTC. The encoded protein is CSARGGTSGTYNEQFF.

The rearrangement uses TRBV30 and TRBJ1-1; D unclear. V was clipped by 2 bases and J by 2 bases, with 18 bases between them. This CDR3 region has 16 residues. Germline V gene data show CDR1 as GTSNPN and CDR2 as SVGIG (reference sequence). CDR3 protein: CAWSRPGFISNTEAFF. The CDR3, as DNA: TGTGCCTGGAGTAGGCCGGGGTTCATCAGCAACACTGAAGCTTTCTTT.

This clonotype was seen repeatedly, ten times or more. The chain has TRBV7-2 and TRBJ2-5; D is possibly TRBD2 (5 bases). Deletions cut 1 base from V and 2 bases from J, with 8 bases between. The CDR3 totals 14 residues. Germline CDR1 is SGHTA and CDR2 is FQGNSA. CDR3 bases: TGTGCCAGCAGCTTAGGACGGGATCAAGAGACCCAGTACTTC. Translated, it gives CASSLGRDQETQYF.

The rearrangement uses TRBV5-4 and TRBJ2-1; no clear D. Trimming took off 2 bases at V and 0 bases at J, with 9 bases between the two ends. This CDR3 has 15 amino acids. CDR1 SGHNT and CDR2 YYREEE come from the germline V gene (reference sequence). CDR3 loop: CASSFRVDSYNEQFF. For the CDR3, the DNA is TGTGCCAGCAGCTTTAGGGTAGACTCCTACAATGAGCAGTTCTTC.

This clonotype was picked up many times. The chain links TRBV20-1 to TRBJ2-7, with D unresolved. Germline CDR1 is DFQATT and CDR2 is SNEGSKA (reference sequence). Trimming pared 0 bases from V and 6 bases from J, leaving 9 bases between. The CDR3 consists of 12 residues. CDR3 in amino acids: CSARDESSEQYF. As DNA, the CDR3 is TGCAGTGCTAGAGATGAGTCAAGCGAGCAGTACTTC.

Ten or more counts support this clonotype. The V and J genes are TRBV7-2 and TRBJ2-7; perhaps TRBD1 as D (6 bases). The CDR3 is 14 amino acids. Germline CDR1 is SGHTA and CDR2 is FQGNSA. Trimming removed 3 bases from V and 6 bases from J, with 15 bases in between. The CDR3 is CASSFQPQGTEQYF. Written as DNA, the CDR3 is TGTGCCAGCAGCTTCCAGCCACAGGGTACCGAGCAGTACTTC.